This passage covers 19 T cell receptor beta chains from one sample sequenced in a study of shared clonotypes between healthy human individuals (TCRdb year 2020). For the CD8 naive samples, CD45RO-negative cells were positively selected for CCR7, yielding a CD45RA+CCR7+ population from which TemRA cells were excluded. Library preparation employed the immunoSEQ multiplex PCR assay. TCRdb limited this immuneACCESS table to in-frame rearrangements with V and J called. A share of clones is missing; checked studies link under half to unresolved V genes, and the rest is unexplained. The sample profile shows about 2.1 million clones; approximately 92% of them were found once. Roughly 1.7% of the sample is held by the ten biggest clonotypes. The sequenced sample consisted of naive CD8+ T cells from PBMCs. The sample's cell subset or site, from its label and the paper: CD45RA+CCR7+. The source of these receptors is a young man in good health. Some clones in this sample may be carry-over from other donors' samples.

This clone was seen just once. The chain couples TRBV28 to TRBJ1-5; D is unresolved. The CDR3 contains 14 residues. V lost 4 bases and J 0 bases, leaving 7 bases between the germline ends. Germline V gene lookup returns CDR1 MDHEN and CDR2 SYDVKM. CDR3 nucleotides: TGTGCCAGCAGTTCACACATTAGCAATCAGCCCCAGCATTTT. This encodes CASSSHISNQPQHF.

The chain has TRBV27 and TRBJ2-1, with D possibly TRBD1 on 6 matching bases. Per the germline V gene, CDR1 is MNHEY and CDR2 is SMNVEV (reference sequence). V shed 2 bases and J shed 4 bases, with 12 bases lying between them. This CDR3 is built from 15 residues. Here the CDR3 reads CASSLIGQQYNEQFF. In DNA form, the CDR3 reads TGTGCCAGCAGTTTAATAGGACAGCAATACAATGAGCAGTTCTTC.

The J gene is TRBJ2-1, the V gene TRBV27; the D is unclear. Trimming took off 0 bases at V and 5 bases at J, with 14 bases between the two ends. The CDR3 is 16 residues long. The germline gives CDR1 MNHEY, CDR2 SMNVEV (reference sequence). CDR3 sequence (DNA): TGTGCCAGCAGTTTATCAGTTGGGGTCCTCCACAATGAGCAGTTCTTC. Amino acids: CASSLSVGVLHNEQFF.

This chain uses TRBV9 with TRBJ2-1, with 8 bases fitting TRBD2. This CDR3 spans 16 amino acids. CDR1 and CDR2 from the germline V gene are SGDLS and YYNGEE. V gave up 3 bases and J gave up 10 bases; unmatched junction bases: 15. This CDR3 reads CASSGAPGLVTPEQFF. CDR3 nucleotides: TGTGCCAGCAGCGGTGCTCCGGGACTAGTAACGCCGGAGCAGTTCTTC.

Here the CDR3 DNA reads TGTGCCAGCAGCTTAGAAGCGTCTAGCGGCTACGAGCAGTACTTC. This sequence encodes CASSLEASSGYEQYF. The chain carries TRBV7-9 and TRBJ2-7; 7 nucleotides align to TRBD2. The CDR3 consists of 15 residues. Germline V lookup: CDR1 SEHNR, CDR2 FQNEAQ (reference sequence). The V segment lost 1 base and the J segment 3 bases; nucleotides outside the gene matches: 6.

This chain joins TRBV28 and TRBJ2-1; the match to TRBD2 covers 7 bases. CDR3 length equals 13 residues. With V trimmed by 2 bases and J by 6 bases, 1 base remained unmatched. The germline gives CDR1 MDHEN, CDR2 SYDVKM. CDR3 nucleotides: TGTGCCAGCAGTTTACTAGCGGTCAATGAGCAGTTCTTC. This codes for CASSLLAVNEQFF.

This clone was detected only once. V gene TRBV9 combines with J gene TRBJ2-1; perhaps TRBD2 as D (6 bases). V lost 5 bases and J lost 0, with 12 bases in between. Germline V gene lookup returns CDR1 SGDLS and CDR2 YYNGEE. This CDR3 comprises 15 residues. The CDR3 spells CASSDPGSSYNEQFF. The CDR3 bases are TGTGCCAGCAGTGACCCCGGGAGCTCCTACAATGAGCAGTTCTTC.

This clone was counted once. J is TRBJ1-1 and V is TRBV13; D is unclear. V dropped 5 bases and J dropped 1 base, with 14 bases sitting between them. Germline assignment: CDR1 PRHDT and CDR2 FYEKMQ (reference sequence). CDR3 length: 15 residues. Here the CDR3 reads CASSQGWGRNTEAFF. The CDR3 nucleotides read TGTGCCAGCAGCCAAGGTTGGGGTCGGAACACTGAAGCTTTCTTT. The full variable domain, in which reference TRBV13 and TRBJ1-1 provide the parts outside the CDR3, is AAGVIQSPRHLIKEKRETATLKCYPIPRHDTVYWYQQGPGQDPQFLISFYEKMQSDKGSIPDRFSAQQFSDYHSELNMSSLELGDSALYFCASSQGWGRNTEAFFGQGTRLTVV.

V is TRBV27 and J is TRBJ1-1; weak D call: TRBD1 (5 bases). Germline CDR1 reads MNHEY; CDR2 reads SMNVEV (reference sequence). This CDR3 spans 16 amino acids. V was clipped by 8 bases and J by 1 base, with 20 bases between them. As DNA, the CDR3 is TGTGCCAGCGGATTTCTGACAGACCTAGGGAACACTGAAGCTTTCTTT. This gives the protein CASGFLTDLGNTEAFF.

The rearrangement uses TRBV10-2 and TRBJ2-2; D is possibly TRBD2 (6 bases). From germline, CDR1 is WSHSY and CDR2 SAAADI. CDR3 length: 15 amino acids. V was clipped by 5 bases and J by 3 bases, with 13 bases between them. The CDR3 nucleotides read TGCGCCAGCAGTACTCGGGACTCCCACACCGGGGAGCTGTTTTTT. Amino acid sequence: CASSTRDSHTGELFF.

This chain joins TRBV6-1 and TRBJ2-5; either TRBD1 or TRBD2 may supply D (6 bases each). The end of the DNA fits TRBJ2-7 better, so the J call may be wrong. Germline V gene lookup returns CDR1 MNHNS and CDR2 SASEGT. This CDR3 has 15 residues. The CDR3 protein is CASSEGGAGTYEQYF. The CDR3 DNA follows: TGTGCCAGCAGTGAAGGGGGGGCCGGCACCTACGAGCAGTACTTC.

The CDR3 DNA follows: TGTGCCAGCAGCCCTGGGACTAGAACAGATACGCAGTATTTT. Protein product: CASSPGTRTDTQYF. This chain joins TRBV7-7 and TRBJ2-3, with 8 bases matching TRBD2. Germline V gives CDR1 SSHAT, CDR2 FNYEAQ (reference sequence). V shed 5 bases and J 3 bases; nucleotides not matched to a gene: 4. The CDR3 extends over 14 amino acids. Based on the CDR3 plus reference TRBV7-7 and TRBJ2-3, the full variable domain is GAGVSQSPRYKVTKRGQDVTLRCDPISSHATLYWYQQALGQGPEFLTYFNYEAQPDKSGLPSDRFSAERPEGSISTLTIQRTEQRDSAMYRCASSPGTRTDTQYFGPGTRLTVL.

V and J are TRBV5-4 and TRBJ2-1, with TRBD2 matching 11 bases. V was pared by 1 base and J by 0 bases, with 12 bases of the junction left unmatched. Germline CDR1 and CDR2: SGHNT and YYREEE (reference sequence). The CDR3 runs 20 residues. CDR3 amino acids: CASSLSALAGGPSSYNEQFF. CDR3 sequence (DNA): TGTGCCAGCAGCTTGAGTGCGCTAGCGGGAGGACCGAGCTCCTACAATGAGCAGTTCTTC.

The chain has TRBV28 and TRBJ1-1; no reliable D call. CDR3 length: 14 amino acids. Between the trimmed V and J ends, which lost 2 bases and 4 bases, there was a span of 11 bases. CDR1 is MDHEN and CDR2 is SYDVKM in the germline V gene. The CDR3 loop is CASSLGPYSTEAFF. CDR3 nucleotides: TGTGCCAGCAGTTTAGGGCCCTACTCCACTGAAGCTTTCTTT.

The J gene is TRBJ1-2, the V gene TRBV5-6; D is undetermined. Germline V gives CDR1 SGHDT, CDR2 YYEEEE. The V end lost 4 bases, the J end lost 4 bases, and 17 bases lay between the germline ends. The CDR3 contains 15 residues. This CDR3 is CASSRVRLGGYGYTF. The CDR3 DNA reads TGTGCCAGCAGCCGGGTCCGGTTAGGAGGCTATGGCTACACCTTC.

The CDR3 protein is CASSPSGQGWYTGELFF. Here the CDR3 DNA reads TGTGCCAGCAGCCCTTCCGGACAGGGTTGGTACACCGGGGAGCTGTTTTTT. The chain joins TRBV9 to TRBJ2-2; 8 nucleotides align to TRBD1. Trimming took 4 bases from V and 3 from J; bases not matched to a gene: 11. Germline loops: CDR1 SGDLS, CDR2 YYNGEE. This CDR3 has 17 residues.

This clone came up a few times. This rearrangement joins TRBV13 to TRBJ1-5; D is uncertain. V was clipped by 5 bases and J by 6 bases, with 14 bases between them. Germline CDR1 is PRHDT and CDR2 is FYEKMQ (reference sequence). The CDR3 is 14 residues long. The CDR3 DNA follows: TGTGCCAGCAGCCGGGAGGGAGCGGGTCAGCCCCAGCATTTT. Protein: CASSREGAGQPQHF.

This clone was observed a handful of times. The chain has TRBV7-9 and TRBJ1-5; TRBD1 agrees at 7 bases. Germline CDR1 SEHNR, CDR2 FQNEAQ (reference sequence). V lost 5 bases and J lost 6; bases outside the gene matches: 7. The CDR3 is 14 residues long. CDR3 residues: CASSPTGVSQPQHF. Written as DNA, the CDR3 is TGTGCCAGCAGCCCCACAGGGGTCAGTCAGCCCCAGCATTTT.

The CDR3, as DNA: TGTGCCAGCAGCTTAGGCGGGACTAGGGAGACCCAGTACTTC. Protein product: CASSLGGTRETQYF. The chain recombines TRBV7-9 with TRBJ2-5; TRBD2 matches 8 bases. J was trimmed by 5 bases and V by 1 base; bases with no gene match: 3. Germline V gene lookup returns CDR1 SEHNR and CDR2 FQNEAQ (reference sequence). This CDR3 comprises 14 residues. Looking up the rest from reference TRBV7-9 and TRBJ2-5 gives the full variable domain: DTGVSQNPRHKITKRGQNVTFRCDPISEHNRLYWYRQTLGQGPEFLTYFQNEAQLEKSRLLSDRFSAERPKGSFSTLEIQRTEQGDSAMYLCASSLGGTRETQYFGPGTRLLVL.